The 24 T cell receptor beta chains below come from one sample, sequenced in a study of tumor-infiltrating lymphocytes in oesophageal squamous cell carcinoma. MiXCR was run by TCRdb on the PCR reads, yielding one entry per CDR3 protein. The sample includes roughly 23,000 distinct CDR3 sequences, approximately 34% of them seen just once. The sequenced sample consisted of esophageal tumor tissue. Receptor source: a female donor with esophageal squamous cell carcinoma.

Notes on this clonotype: No conserved phenylalanine or tryptophan ends this CDR3, so it is likely a read error. Because the CDR3's place on the DNA is in doubt, the DNA is left out and the CDR3 is given as listed by TCRdb. This rearrangement joins TRBV6-1 to TRBJ2-7; the table's D call of TRBD1 was not tested on the DNA. Germline values: CDR1 MNHNS, CDR2 SASEGT. The CDR3 adds up to 20 amino acids, both ends counted. The CDR3 is CASSEARGSGVTHYGYTFGS.

By sample fraction, this clonotype is medium-sized (0.01 to 0.1%). This sequence joins TRBV24-1 and TRBJ2-3, with TRBD1 identical over 7 bases. The V segment lost 3 bases and the J segment 1 base; nucleotides outside the gene matches: 9. The germline CDR1 and CDR2 sequences are KGHDR and SFDVKD. The length of the CDR3 is 17 residues. The CDR3, as DNA: TGTGCCACCAGTGATCCAGTCCCGGGACAGCGCACAGATACGCAGTATTTT. Translation gives CATSDPVPGQRTDTQYF.

By proportion, this clonotype is medium-sized. V usage is TRBV6-1 and J usage is TRBJ1-2; 7 nucleotides match TRBD1. CDR3 size: 15 residues. Germline CDR1 and CDR2: MNHNS and SASEGT. V lost 6 bases to trimming and J lost 5 bases; unmatched junction nucleotides: 12. This CDR3 is CASSMVEGASYGYTF. The CDR3 DNA is TGTGCCAGCAGCATGGTCGAGGGGGCGAGTTATGGCTACACCTTC.

This chain uses TRBV7-2 with TRBJ2-6, with 10 positions matching TRBD2. The J call is doubtful: the DNA matches TRBJ2-7 better. The CDR3 runs 14 residues. Per the germline V gene, CDR1 is SGHTA and CDR2 is FQGNSA. The chain's CDR3 is CAIEEGLARHEQYF. The CDR3, as DNA: TGTGCCATCGAGGAGGGACTAGCGAGGCATGAGCAGTACTTC.

This clonotype has a single count. A much larger clone lies a single base off, so this may be a read error. The V gene is TRBV24-1, the J gene TRBJ1-2; 9 nucleotides align to TRBD1. This CDR3 is 13 amino acids long. V dropped 9 bases and J dropped 8; count of bases not matched to a gene: 9. Germline V gives CDR1 KGHDR, CDR2 SFDVKD. The CDR3 here is CATGVTDRGGYTF. CDR3 DNA sequence: TGTGCCACCGGTGTTACGGACAGGGGAGGCTACACCTTC.

Points on this clonotype: Because the CDR3 is missing its conserved closing phenylalanine or tryptophan, this is likely a read error. It is unclear where the CDR3 begins or ends on the DNA, so no DNA is shown, and the CDR3 is as TCRdb lists it. This rearrangement joins TRBV6-2 or TRBV6-3 to TRBJ2-6; the D call in the table, TRBD2, was not verified against the DNA. 17 amino acids form the CDR3, both terminal residues included. Germline values: CDR1 MNHEY, CDR2 SVGEGT. The CDR3 spells CASSLDGGRYNEQFFGP.

This clonotype was observed at least ten times. The CDR3 coding sequence is TGTGCCAGCAGTCCACGGACTAGCGGCTACGAGCAGTACTTC. It codes for CASSPRTSGYEQYF. The V gene is TRBV27, the J gene TRBJ2-5; 10 bases match TRBD2. Judging by the DNA end, TRBJ2-7 fits better; the J call may be wrong. Germline CDR1 and CDR2: MNHEY and SMNVEV (reference sequence). CDR3 length: 14 residues.

This clonotype is labeled medium-sized (0.01 to 0.1%). The chain employs TRBV12-3 or TRBV12-4 and TRBJ2-3, with TRBD2 identical over 9 bases. The CDR3 loop spans 17 amino acids. The ends lost 5 bases at V and 2 bases at J; junction bases unmatched: 11. Here the CDR3 reads CASSLSPGLASTDTQYF. CDR3 nucleotides: TGTGCCAGCAGTCTATCCCCCGGACTAGCGTCCACAGATACGCAGTATTTT.

The chain couples TRBV7-2 to TRBJ2-1; D is ambiguous. Germline-derived CDR1 and CDR2 are SGHTA and FQGNSA. Trimming left V 7 bases short and J 0 bases short, with 13 bases between. The CDR3 totals 15 residues. CDR3 nucleotides: TGTGCCAGCACTCGTAATTCGTACTCCTACAATGAGCAGTTCTTC. Amino acids: CASTRNSYSYNEQFF.

The sample holds many counts of this clonotype. The CDR3 here is CASKEAGARTGELFF. In DNA, the CDR3 is TGTGCCAGCAAGGAAGCGGGAGCAAGAACCGGGGAGCTGTTTTTT. The chain has TRBV6-1 and TRBJ2-2; TRBD2 matches at 8 bases. Germline V gives CDR1 MNHNS, CDR2 SASEGT. After removal of 7 bases from V and 5 bases from J, the junction contained 9 bases not matched to a gene. The CDR3 consists of 15 residues.

V and J are TRBV7-9 and TRBJ2-1; D not resolved. The J call is uncertain, as TRBJ2-5 better fits the DNA end. Germline V gene sequence: CDR1 SEHNR, CDR2 FQNEAQ (reference sequence). This CDR3 is built from 15 residues. CDR3 nucleotides: TGTGCCAGCAGCTTAGCGGGAAGGGATCAAGAGACCCAGTACTTC. Translated, it gives CASSLAGRDQETQYF.

The genes are TRBV7-3 and TRBJ2-3, with no clear D. The CDR3 is 14 amino acids. Looked up from germline, CDR1 is SGHTA and CDR2 is FQGTGA. V dropped 0 bases and J dropped 1 base, with 5 bases sitting between them. The CDR3, as DNA: TGTGCCAGCAGCTTAACAGGCGGCACAGATACGCAGTATTTT. As protein: CASSLTGGTDTQYF.

This clonotype was seen repeatedly, ten times or more. The chain joins TRBV28 to TRBJ1-1; 7 bases align to TRBD1. Germline CDR1 MDHEN, CDR2 SYDVKM. V was pared by 5 bases and J by 1 base, with 4 bases of the junction left unmatched. This CDR3 is 14 amino acids long. CDR3 bases: TGTGCCAGCAGTACAGGACAGGCGAACACTGAAGCTTTCTTT. Its translation: CASSTGQANTEAFF.

With respect to this clonotype: The missing conserved phenylalanine or tryptophan at the end of this CDR3 makes a read error likely. No DNA is shown, since the ends of the CDR3 on it are uncertain; the CDR3 is the one TCRdb lists. The chain is built from TRBV7-2 and TRBJ2-1; the tabulated D call, TRBD1, remains unverified against the DNA. The CDR3 sequence runs 16 residues, both termini included. Germline loops: CDR1 SGHTA, CDR2 FQGNSA. CDR3 amino acids: CASRSRDGDSPLHFGN.

This clonotype was seen a handful of times. The genes are TRBV13 and TRBJ2-1; 8 bases line up with TRBD2. Germline V lookup: CDR1 PRHDT, CDR2 FYEKMQ (reference sequence). J lost 0 bases, V lost 1 base, and 2 bases had no gene match. CDR3 length equals 16 residues. This CDR3 is CASSLEAGGSYNEQFF. The CDR3 region has the DNA TGTGCCAGCAGCTTAGAGGCGGGGGGCTCCTACAATGAGCAGTTCTTC.

This clonotype was found many times. A read error may produce the germline difference seen at one junction end. The chain links TRBV5-5 to TRBJ2-1; either TRBD1 or TRBD2 may supply D (5 bases each). The CDR3 extends over 13 amino acids. CDR1 is SGHKS and CDR2 is YYEKEE in the germline V gene (reference sequence). The CDR3 sequence: CASSLQLTRDVLF. The CDR3 DNA sequence: TGTGCCAGCAGCTTGCAGCTTACCCGGGACGTATTATTC.

This clonotype was counted many times. This chain links TRBV6-1 with TRBJ2-5, with TRBD1 identical over 8 bases. This CDR3 comprises 16 residues. Germline assignment: CDR1 MNHNS and CDR2 SASEGT. J lost 4 bases, V lost 5 bases, and 12 bases had no gene match. The CDR3 DNA is TGTGCCAGCAGTTCACAGGGGGGAGAGGGGGGAGAGACCCAGTACTTC. Translation: CASSSQGGEGGETQYF.

This clonotype is labeled as medium-sized. This rearrangement joins TRBV27 to TRBJ2-1; perhaps TRBD2 as D (7 bases). This CDR3 spans 16 amino acids. Germline V gene data show CDR1 as MNHEY and CDR2 as SMNVEV (reference sequence). The V end was cut by 5 bases, the J end by 0 bases, with 14 bases between. The CDR3 coding sequence is TGTGCCAGCAGTGGGGGAGGGACATTCTCCTACAATGAGCAGTTCTTC. This codes for CASSGGGTFSYNEQFF.

The rearrangement links TRBV5-6 to TRBJ2-7; 7 nucleotides align to TRBD1. The J call may be in error: the DNA end matches TRBJ2-1 better. This CDR3 spans 16 amino acids. From germline, CDR1 is SGHDT and CDR2 YYEEEE. The CDR3 loop is CASSLGQGVQGNEQFF. DNA of the CDR3: TGTGCCAGCAGCTTGGGTCAGGGGGTACAGGGCAATGAGCAGTTCTTC.

V is TRBV7-2 and J is TRBJ2-7; no reliable D call. With the DNA end fitting TRBJ2-5 better, the J assignment may be wrong. The CDR3 extends over 14 amino acids. Germline CDR1 and CDR2: SGHTA and FQGNSA. CDR3 bases: TGTGCCAGCAACGAAAATGGGAACCAAGAGACCCAGTACTTC. It translates to CASNENGNQETQYF.

Only a few counts were recorded for this clonotype. The rearrangement links TRBV12-3 or TRBV12-4 to TRBJ2-3; maybe TRBD1 (5 bases). The assigned J gene may be wrong: the sequence end matches TRBJ2-7 better. This CDR3 contains 15 residues. CDR3 coding DNA: TGTGCCAGCAGTTTGGTTCAGGGCGTTTCCTACGAGCAGTACTTC. It is translated as CASSLVQGVSYEQYF.

In its sample, this clonotype ranks as medium-sized. This chain connects TRBV7-2 to TRBJ2-7, with D possibly called TRBD1 or TRBD2 (6 bases each). CDR3 length equals 15 residues. The V gene's germline CDR1 is SGHTA and CDR2 FQGNSA. V lost 5 bases, J lost 3 bases, and 17 bases lay in between. As DNA, the CDR3 is TGTGCCAGCAGCGGCGGGGACAATAATGTCTACGAGCAGTACTTC. Protein product: CASSGGDNNVYEQYF.

The chain is built from TRBV12-3 or TRBV12-4 and TRBJ2-1; 13 positions agree with TRBD2. The DNA end favors TRBJ2-5, so the J call may be wrong. CDR3 size: 16 residues. CDR3 sequence (DNA): TGTGCCAGCAGTACAAGACTAGCGGGAGGAGGGGAGACCCAGTACTTC. Translation gives CASSTRLAGGGETQYF.

This clonotype was detected many times. The chain employs TRBV28 and TRBJ1-2, with D hard to call. The CDR3 runs to 12 residues. Germline V gives CDR1 MDHEN, CDR2 SYDVKM. Trimming left V 4 bases short and J 4 bases short, with 7 bases between. For the CDR3, the DNA is TGTGCCAGCAGTTCGCACAGCTATGGCTACACCTTC. It translates to CASSSHSYGYTF.